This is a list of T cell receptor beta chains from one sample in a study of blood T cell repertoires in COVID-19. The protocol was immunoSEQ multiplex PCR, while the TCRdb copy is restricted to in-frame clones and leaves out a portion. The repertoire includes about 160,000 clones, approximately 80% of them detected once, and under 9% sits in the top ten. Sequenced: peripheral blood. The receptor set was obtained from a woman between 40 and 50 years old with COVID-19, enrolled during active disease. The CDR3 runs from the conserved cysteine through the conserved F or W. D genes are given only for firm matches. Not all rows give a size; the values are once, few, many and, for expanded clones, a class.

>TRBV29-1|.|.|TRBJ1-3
CSVAAPRSGSGNTIYF
TGCAGCGTAGCCGCCCCTAGGAGCGGGTCTGGAAACACCATATATTTT
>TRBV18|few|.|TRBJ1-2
CASSTEGRGGRYGYTF
TGTGCCAGCTCGACGGAGGGTCGGGGGGGCCGATATGGCTACACCTTC
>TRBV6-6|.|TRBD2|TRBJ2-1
CASRRRPGEGLAGGYNEQFF
TGTGCCAGCAGGCGAAGACCAGGGGAGGGACTAGCGGGAGGGTACAATGAGCAGTTCTTC
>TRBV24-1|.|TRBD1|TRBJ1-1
CATSDRRDRGARGFSMNTEAFF
TGTGCCACCAGTGACCGCCGGGACAGGGGGGCGCGAGGATTTTCAATGAACACTGAAGCTTTCTTT
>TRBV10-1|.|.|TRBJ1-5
CASGDNNQPQHF
TGCGCCAGTGGGGACAACAATCAGCCCCAGCATTTT
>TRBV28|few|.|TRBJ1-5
CASSFLRSNQPQHF
TGTGCCAGCAGTTTTCTGCGTAGCAATCAGCCCCAGCATTTT
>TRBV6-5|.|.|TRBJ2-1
CASSWGGKNYNEQFF
TGTGCCAGCAGTTGGGGCGGGAAAAACTACAATGAGCAGTTCTTC
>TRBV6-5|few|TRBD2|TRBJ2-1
CASSHPGGEQFF
TGTGCCAGCAGTCACCCGGGGGGTGAGCAGTTCTTC
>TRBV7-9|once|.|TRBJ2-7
CASSTLYSGEQYF
TGTGCCAGCAGCACACTCTACAGCGGCGAGCAGTACTTC
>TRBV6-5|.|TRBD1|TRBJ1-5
CASRPRTGNQPQHF
TGTGCCAGCAGGCCTCGGACAGGAAATCAGCCCCAGCATTTT
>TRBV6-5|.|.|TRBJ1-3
CASSAAGSSGNTIYF
TGTGCCAGCAGCGCAGCCGGGAGCTCTGGAAACACCATATATTTT
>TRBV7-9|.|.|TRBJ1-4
CASSPGTAAEKLFF
TGTGCCAGCAGCCCGGGGACTGCCGCTGAAAAACTGTTTTTT
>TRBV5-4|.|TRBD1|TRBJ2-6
CASSPGQGVSGANVLTF
TGTGCCAGCAGCCCGGGACAGGGAGTCTCTGGGGCCAACGTCCTGACTTTC
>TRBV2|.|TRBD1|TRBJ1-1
CASSVNRGVMNTEAFF
TGTGCCAGCAGTGTAAACAGGGGGGTCATGAACACTGAAGCTTTCTTT
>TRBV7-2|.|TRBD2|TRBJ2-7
CASSSFPREGDKEQYF
TGTGCCAGCAGCTCCTTCCCGCGGGAGGGAGATAAAGAGCAGTACTTC
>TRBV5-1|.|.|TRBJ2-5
CASSTPSRETQYF
TGCGCCAGCAGTACCCCATCTCGGGAGACCCAGTACTTC
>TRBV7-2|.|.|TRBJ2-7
CASSFVGGYEQYF
TGTGCCAGCAGCTTTGTGGGGGGTTACGAGCAGTACTTC
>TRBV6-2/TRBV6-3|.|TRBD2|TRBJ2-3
CASSYVGRASYTQYF
TGTGCCAGCAGTTACGTAGGGAGGGCCAGCTATACGCAGTATTTT
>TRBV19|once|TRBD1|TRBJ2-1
CATRDRGLNEQFF
TGTGCCACCCGGGACAGGGGACTGAATGAGCAGTTCTTC
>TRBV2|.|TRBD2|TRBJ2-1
CASMPTSGIYNEQFF
TGTGCCAGCATGCCGACTAGCGGGATATACAATGAGCAGTTCTTC
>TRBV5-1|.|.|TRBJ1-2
CASSSERVNGYTF
TGCGCCAGCAGCTCAGAGAGGGTTAACGGCTACACCTTC
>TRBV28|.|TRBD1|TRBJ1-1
CASSWDRVRTEAFF
TGTGCCAGCAGCTGGGACAGGGTTCGAACTGAAGCTTTCTTT
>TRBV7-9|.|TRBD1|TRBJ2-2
CASSTDPGDRRFGELFF
TGTGCCAGCAGCACAGATCCGGGGGACAGGCGCTTCGGGGAGCTGTTTTTT
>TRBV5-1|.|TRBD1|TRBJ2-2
CASSRIGTEVYAGELFF
TGCGCCAGCAGCCGGATAGGGACAGAAGTGTATGCCGGGGAGCTGTTTTTT
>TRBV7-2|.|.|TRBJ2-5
CASSLDNWTQYF
TGTGCCAGCAGCTTGGACAATTGGACCCAGTACTTC
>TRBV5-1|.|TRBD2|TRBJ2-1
CASSTLPTTSGSSEQFF
TGCGCCAGCAGCACCCTACCTACGACTAGCGGGAGTTCTGAGCAGTTCTTC
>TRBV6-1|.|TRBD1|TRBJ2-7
CASSEWDRPPYEQYF
TGTGCCAGCAGTGAATGGGACAGGCCCCCCTACGAGCAGTACTTC
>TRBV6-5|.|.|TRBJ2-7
CASSSRGGGAYEQYF
TGTGCCAGCAGTTCCAGAGGGGGGGGTGCCTACGAGCAGTACTTC
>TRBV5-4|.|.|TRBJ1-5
CASSFRDKNQPQHF
TGTGCCAGCAGCTTCCGGGACAAAAATCAGCCCCAGCATTTT
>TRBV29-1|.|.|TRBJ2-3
CSVARTGMFDTQYF
TGCAGCGTCGCTAGGACTGGGATGTTCGATACGCAGTATTTT
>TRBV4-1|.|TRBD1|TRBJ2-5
CASSQVGQGMVKTQYF
TGCGCCAGCAGCCAAGTTGGACAGGGGATGGTGAAGACCCAGTACTTC
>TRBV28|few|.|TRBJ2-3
CASSFVAGTDTQYF
TGTGCCAGCAGTTTTGTAGCAGGCACAGATACGCAGTATTTT
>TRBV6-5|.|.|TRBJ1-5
CASTTKWDQPQHF
TGTGCCAGCACGACAAAATGGGATCAGCCCCAGCATTTT
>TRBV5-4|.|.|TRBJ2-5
CASSLTGLQETQYF
TGTGCCAGCAGCTTGACGGGACTCCAAGAGACCCAGTACTTC
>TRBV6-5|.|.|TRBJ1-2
CASRTGTPPDGYTF
TGTGCCAGCCGGACGGGGACTCCGCCGGATGGCTACACCTTC
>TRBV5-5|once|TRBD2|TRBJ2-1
CASSLVAGEEFF
TGTGCCAGCAGCTTGGTAGCGGGGGAGGAGTTCTTC
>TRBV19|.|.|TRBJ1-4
CASSMSRAVEKLFF
TGTGCCAGTAGTATGAGCAGGGCGGTTGAAAAACTGTTTTTT
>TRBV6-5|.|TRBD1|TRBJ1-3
CASARGPSGNTIYF
TGTGCCAGCGCCAGGGGGCCCTCTGGAAACACCATATATTTT
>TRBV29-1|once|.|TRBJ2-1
CSVGGPLYNEQFF
TGCAGCGTTGGAGGCCCTTTATACAATGAGCAGTTCTTC
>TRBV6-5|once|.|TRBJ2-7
CASVRSFGAYEQYF
TGTGCCAGCGTGCGTAGCTTTGGGGCTTACGAGCAGTACTTC
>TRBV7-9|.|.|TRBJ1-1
CASSRPGDTEAFF
TGTGCCAGCAGCCGTCCAGGGGACACTGAAGCTTTCTTT
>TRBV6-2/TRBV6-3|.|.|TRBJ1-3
CASSLVRGISGNTIYF
TGTGCCAGCAGCCTCGTGAGGGGGATATCTGGAAACACCATATATTTT
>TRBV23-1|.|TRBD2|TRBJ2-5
CASSRASGVNQETQYF
TGCGCCAGCAGTCGGGCTAGCGGGGTAAATCAAGAGACCCAGTACTTC
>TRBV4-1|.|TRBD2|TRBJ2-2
CASRTSGSLWELFF
TGCGCCAGCCGGACAAGCGGGAGTCTCTGGGAGCTGTTTTTT
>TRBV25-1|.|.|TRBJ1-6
CASSVQGASPLHF
TGTGCCAGCAGTGTGCAGGGTGCATCACCCCTCCACTTT
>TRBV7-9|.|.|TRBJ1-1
CASSPGAVFTEAFF
TGTGCCAGCAGCCCAGGGGCGGTGTTCACTGAAGCTTTCTTT
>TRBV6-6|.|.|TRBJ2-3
CASSYSGDFLTDTQYF
TGTGCCAGCAGTTACTCGGGGGACTTCCTCACAGATACGCAGTATTTT
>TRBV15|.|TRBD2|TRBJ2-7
CATSRVAGAEKVGEQYF
TGTGCCACCAGCAGAGTGGCGGGAGCAGAAAAGGTGGGCGAGCAGTACTTC
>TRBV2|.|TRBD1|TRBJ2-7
CASSDRTGKYEQYF
TGTGCCAGCAGTGACCGGACAGGAAAATACGAGCAGTACTTC
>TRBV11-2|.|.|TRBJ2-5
CASSLESGRGETQYF
TGTGCCAGCAGCTTAGAGAGTGGGAGGGGGGAGACCCAGTACTTC
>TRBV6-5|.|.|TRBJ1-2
CASSRQPYQYGYTF
TGTGCCAGCAGCCGACAGCCCTACCAATATGGCTACACCTTC
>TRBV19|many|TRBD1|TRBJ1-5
CASRIQGATQPQHF
TGTGCCAGTCGAATCCAGGGGGCCACTCAGCCCCAGCATTTT
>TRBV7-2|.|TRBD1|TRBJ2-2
CASSLVGTGQNTGELFF
TGTGCCAGCAGCTTAGTAGGGACAGGGCAGAACACCGGGGAGCTGTTTTTT
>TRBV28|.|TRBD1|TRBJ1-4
CASSSTGTVLYEKLFF
TGTGCCAGCAGTTCTACCGGGACAGTCTTATATGAAAAACTGTTTTTT
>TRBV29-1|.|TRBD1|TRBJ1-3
CSGTTGVAGNTIYF
TGCAGCGGCACCACAGGGGTTGCTGGAAACACCATATATTTT
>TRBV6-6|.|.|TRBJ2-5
CASRPSQETQYF
TGTGCCAGCAGGCCCAGTCAAGAGACCCAGTACTTC